This T cell receptor beta chain comes out of a study of immune evolution from preneoplasia to lung adenocarcinoma. Clones were read by immunoSEQ multiplex PCR, and TCRdb kept only the in-frame ones, dropping some. The repertoire includes under 8,500 clones, around 85% of them detected once, and roughly 6% sits in the top ten. The sample holds one count of this clone. The germline CDR1 and CDR2 sequences are GTSNPN and SVGIG (reference sequence). The V end was cut by 2 bases, the J end by 7 bases, with 14 bases between. This CDR3 has 13 residues. Sequenced input: FFPE minimally invasive lung adenocarcinoma tissue. The receptor was derived from a person aged 50 to 70 with lung adenocarcinoma. The chain employs TRBV30 and TRBJ1-2; unclear D gene. The CDR3 region is CAWSWMGSRGYTF. Written as DNA, the CDR3 is TGTGCCTGGAGTTGGATGGGGTCCCGTGGCTACACCTTC.